This TCR beta chain was obtained from a study of cytomegalovirus exposure and HLA in healthy donors. Findings of the study overall: Analysis performed later showed TCR beta chains linked to HLA being more clonally expanded than equally common others. In a later analysis, a missense DCLRE1C variant was linked to TCR beta V- and J-gene trimming.

Comments on this clone: Its antigen is undetermined.

Both 60 Vbeta primers and 13 Jbeta primers went into the PCR. Method: immunoSEQ multiplex PCR; TCRdb's copy keeps in-frame clones and lacks some. The sample records about 70,000 clones, roughly 89% being singletons. Germline V gene lookup returns CDR1 LNHDA and CDR2 SQIVND (reference sequence). Trimming removed 1 base at V and 11 bases at J, with 18 bases between. This CDR3 comprises 15 residues. This clonotype originated in a woman in her twenties or thirties in good health and CMV-seronegative. J is TRBJ2-4 and V is TRBV19; D is perhaps TRBD2 (7 bases). Material for sequencing was PBMCs. CDR3: CASSIGGGHRFVQYF. CDR3 in DNA: TGTGCCAGTAGTATAGGGGGGGGGCACCGGTTTGTTCAGTACTTC.